This TCR beta chain was recovered during a study of blood T cell repertoires in COVID-19. Study summary: T cells, B-cell-depleted T cells, or PBMCs provided the cDNA or gDNA that served as material.

This clone has a handful of counts. Sequenced by immunoSEQ multiplex PCR; TCRdb stores in-frame clones only, minus some. The table has a few hundred thousand clones, about 88% seen once; the top ten hold 1.5% to 2%. The TCR sequence derives from a man between 65 and 85 years old with acute or convalescent COVID-19. The sample taken for sequencing was peripheral blood.

This CDR3 is CASSLTGQPQHF. CDR3 nucleotide sequence: TGCGCCAGCAGCTTGACAGGACAGCCCCAGCATTTT. The J gene is TRBJ1-5, the V gene TRBV5-1; D may be TRBD1 (5 bases). Germline CDR1 and CDR2: SGHRS and YFSETQ. This CDR3 comprises 12 residues. V was trimmed by 1 base and J by 7 bases, leaving 6 bases between them.